This T cell receptor beta chain was obtained from a study of cytomegalovirus exposure and HLA in healthy donors. The PCR was carried out with 60 Vbeta primers and 13 Jbeta primers. Produced via immunoSEQ multiplex PCR; TCRdb's table is partial and in-frame only. Seen here are tens of thousands of clones, around 80% observed once, and the top ten hold about 2.7%. Overall study results and limits: Sequencing depth roughly uniform across donors was assumed in presence/absence analyses. Available immune exposure information was restricted to CMV serostatus only.

V was pared by 7 bases and J by 5 bases, with 14 bases between. The germline V gene has CDR1 SEHNR and CDR2 FQNEAQ (reference sequence). The CDR3 extends over 14 amino acids. Details on this clone: Its antigen is as yet unknown.

The sequencing sample was made of PBMCs. This rearrangement joins TRBV7-9 to TRBJ2-2, with D perhaps matching TRBD2 (5 bases). This TCR derives from a male donor in good health and CMV-seropositive. CDR3 loop: CASNTVGSTGELFF. The CDR3 bases are TGTGCCAGCAACACCGTGGGGAGTACCGGGGAGCTGTTTTTT.